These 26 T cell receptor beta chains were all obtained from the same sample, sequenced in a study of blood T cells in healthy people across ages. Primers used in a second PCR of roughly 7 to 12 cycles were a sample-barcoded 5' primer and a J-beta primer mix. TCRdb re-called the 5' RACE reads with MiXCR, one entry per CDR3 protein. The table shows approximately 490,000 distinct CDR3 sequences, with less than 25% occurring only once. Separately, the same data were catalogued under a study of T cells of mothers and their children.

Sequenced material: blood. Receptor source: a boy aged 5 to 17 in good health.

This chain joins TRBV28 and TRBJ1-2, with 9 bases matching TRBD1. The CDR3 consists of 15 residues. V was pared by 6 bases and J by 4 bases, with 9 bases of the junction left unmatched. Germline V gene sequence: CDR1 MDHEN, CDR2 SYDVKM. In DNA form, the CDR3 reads TGTGCCAGCAGACCCGGGACAGGGAATTCCTATGGCTACACCTTC. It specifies CASRPGTGNSYGYTF.

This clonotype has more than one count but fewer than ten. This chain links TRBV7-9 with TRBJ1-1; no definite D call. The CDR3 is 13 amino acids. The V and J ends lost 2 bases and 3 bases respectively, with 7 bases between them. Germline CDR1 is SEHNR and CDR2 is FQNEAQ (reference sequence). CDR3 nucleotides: TGTGCCAGCAGCTTACAGCTGGACACTGAAGCTTTCTTT. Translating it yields CASSLQLDTEAFF.

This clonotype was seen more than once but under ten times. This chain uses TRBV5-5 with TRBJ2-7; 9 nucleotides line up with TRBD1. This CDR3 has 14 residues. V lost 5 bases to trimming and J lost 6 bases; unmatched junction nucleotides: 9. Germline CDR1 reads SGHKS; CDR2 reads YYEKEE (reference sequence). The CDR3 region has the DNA TGTGCCAGCAGGAAACCGGGACAGGGATCCGAGCAGTACTTC. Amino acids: CASRKPGQGSEQYF.

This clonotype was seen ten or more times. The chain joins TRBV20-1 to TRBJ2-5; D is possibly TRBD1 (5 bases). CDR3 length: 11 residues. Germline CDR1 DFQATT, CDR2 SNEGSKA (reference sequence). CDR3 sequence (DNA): TGCAGCCTCGACAGACAAGAGACCCAGTACTTC. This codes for CSLDRQETQYF.

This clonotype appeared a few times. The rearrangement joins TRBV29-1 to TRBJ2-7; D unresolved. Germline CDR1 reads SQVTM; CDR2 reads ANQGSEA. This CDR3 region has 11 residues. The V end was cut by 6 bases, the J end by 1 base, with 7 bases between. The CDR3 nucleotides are TGCAGCGTCCGTGCTTCCTACGAGCAGTACTTC. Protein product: CSVRASYEQYF.

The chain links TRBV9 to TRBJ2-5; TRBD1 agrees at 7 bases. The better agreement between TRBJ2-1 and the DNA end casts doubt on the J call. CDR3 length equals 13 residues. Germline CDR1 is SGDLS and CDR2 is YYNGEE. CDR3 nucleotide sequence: TGTGCCAGCAGCGCCGCAGGGGGCAATGAGCAGTTCTTC. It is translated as CASSAAGGNEQFF.

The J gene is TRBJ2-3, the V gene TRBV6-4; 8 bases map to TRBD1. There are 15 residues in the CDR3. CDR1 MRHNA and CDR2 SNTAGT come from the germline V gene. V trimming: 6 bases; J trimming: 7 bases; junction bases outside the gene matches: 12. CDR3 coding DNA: TGTGCCAGCAGCTCCGGGACAGGAGTCTGGCATACGCAGTATTTT. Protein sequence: CASSSGTGVWHTQYF.

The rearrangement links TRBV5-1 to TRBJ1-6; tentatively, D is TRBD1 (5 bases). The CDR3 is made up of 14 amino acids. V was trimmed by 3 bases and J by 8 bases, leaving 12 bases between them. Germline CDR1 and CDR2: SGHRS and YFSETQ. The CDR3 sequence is CASSSGTEDSPLHF. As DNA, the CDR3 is TGCGCCAGCAGCTCCGGGACGGAAGATTCACCCCTCCACTTT.

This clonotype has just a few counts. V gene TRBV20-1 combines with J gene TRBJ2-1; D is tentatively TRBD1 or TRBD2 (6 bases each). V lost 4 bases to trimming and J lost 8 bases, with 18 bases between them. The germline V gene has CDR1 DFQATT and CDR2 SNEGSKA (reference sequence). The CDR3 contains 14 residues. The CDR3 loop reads CSAIPGGAIYEQFF. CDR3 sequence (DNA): TGCAGTGCTATCCCCGGGGGCGCGATATATGAGCAGTTCTTC.

CDR3: CASSLPGLAGGNEQFF. The CDR3 nucleotides are TGTGCCAGCAGCTTACCGGGACTAGCGGGAGGAAATGAGCAGTTCTTC. The rearrangement joins TRBV7-2 to TRBJ2-5; TRBD2 matches at 15 bases. The DNA matches TRBJ2-1 better at its end, which makes the J call doubtful. The CDR3 runs to 16 residues. Germline V CDR1 and CDR2: SGHTA, FQGNSA.

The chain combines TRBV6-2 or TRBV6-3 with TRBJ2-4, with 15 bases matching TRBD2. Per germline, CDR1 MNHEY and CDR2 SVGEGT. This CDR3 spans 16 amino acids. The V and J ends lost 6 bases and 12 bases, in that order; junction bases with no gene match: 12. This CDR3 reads CASSTGTSGRPYTQYF. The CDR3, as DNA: TGTGCCAGCAGCACTGGGACTAGCGGGAGGCCCTACACTCAGTACTTC.

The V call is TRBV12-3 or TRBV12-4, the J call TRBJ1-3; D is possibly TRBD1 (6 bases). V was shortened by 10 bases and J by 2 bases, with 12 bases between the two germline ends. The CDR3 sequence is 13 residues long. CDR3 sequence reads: CATQGAAGNTIYF. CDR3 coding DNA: TGTGCCACACAGGGAGCCGCTGGAAACACCATATATTTT.

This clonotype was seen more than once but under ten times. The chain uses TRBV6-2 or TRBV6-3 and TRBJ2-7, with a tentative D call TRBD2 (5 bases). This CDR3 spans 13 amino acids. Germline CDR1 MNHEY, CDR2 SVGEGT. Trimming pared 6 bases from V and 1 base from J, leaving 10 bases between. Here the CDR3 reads CASSRGISYEQYF. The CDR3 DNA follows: TGTGCCAGCAGCAGAGGGATTTCCTACGAGCAGTACTTC.

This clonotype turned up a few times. For the CDR3, the DNA is TGCAGTGCTAGAGATGAGAGCCGAGGCACCGGGGAGCTGTTTTTT. This translates into CSARDESRGTGELFF. J is TRBJ2-2 and V is TRBV20-1; D uncertain. The CDR3 contains 15 residues. The V end was cut by 0 bases, the J end by 4 bases, with 12 bases between. Germline V gene data show CDR1 as DFQATT and CDR2 as SNEGSKA (reference sequence).

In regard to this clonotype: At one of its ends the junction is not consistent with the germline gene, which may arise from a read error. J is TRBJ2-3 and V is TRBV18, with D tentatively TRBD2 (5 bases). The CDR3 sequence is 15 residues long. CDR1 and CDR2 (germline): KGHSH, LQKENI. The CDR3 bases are TGTGCCAGCTCACAAATGGAGGCCCGCACAGATACGCAGTACTTT. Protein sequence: CASSQMEARTDTQYF.

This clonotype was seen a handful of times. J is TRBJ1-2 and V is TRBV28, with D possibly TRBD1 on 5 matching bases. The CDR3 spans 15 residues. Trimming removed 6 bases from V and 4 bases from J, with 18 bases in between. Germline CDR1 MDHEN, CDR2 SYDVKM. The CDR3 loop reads CASSLRWGLIYGYTF. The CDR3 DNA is TGTGCCAGCAGCCTGAGATGGGGCTTGATCTATGGCTACACCTTC.

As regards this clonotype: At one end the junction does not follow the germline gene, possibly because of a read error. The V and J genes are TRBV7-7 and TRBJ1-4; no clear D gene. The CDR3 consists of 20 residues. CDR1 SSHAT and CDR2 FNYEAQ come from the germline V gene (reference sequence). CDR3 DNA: TGTGCTAGCAGCGGATGGAAAGCCCAGGCCCCCATCATGTCTAATGAAAAACTGTTTTTT. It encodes CASSGWKAQAPIMSNEKLFF.

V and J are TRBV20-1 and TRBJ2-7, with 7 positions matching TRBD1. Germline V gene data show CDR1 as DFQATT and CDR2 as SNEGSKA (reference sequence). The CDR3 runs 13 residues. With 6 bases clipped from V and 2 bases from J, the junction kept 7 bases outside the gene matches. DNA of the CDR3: TGCAGTGCCAGGAGCGACAGGGCCTACGAGCAGTACTTC. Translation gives CSARSDRAYEQYF.

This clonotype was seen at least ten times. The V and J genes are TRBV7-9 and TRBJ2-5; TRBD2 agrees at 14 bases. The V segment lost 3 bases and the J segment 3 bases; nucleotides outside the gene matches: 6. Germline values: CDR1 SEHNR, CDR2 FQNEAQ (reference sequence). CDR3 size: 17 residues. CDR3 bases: TGTGCCAGCAGCTTCCCTCCGGGACTAGCGGGAGAAGAGACCCAGTACTTC. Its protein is CASSFPPGLAGEETQYF.

Here the CDR3 reads CAWRIRQSYGYTF. Here the CDR3 DNA reads TGTGCCTGGAGAATCCGGCAGTCCTATGGCTACACCTTC. The chain employs TRBV30 and TRBJ1-2; no clear D. CDR3 length equals 13 residues. From germline, CDR1 is GTSNPN and CDR2 SVGIG (reference sequence). Trimming shortened V by 3 bases and J by 4 bases, and 12 bases separated the two germline ends.

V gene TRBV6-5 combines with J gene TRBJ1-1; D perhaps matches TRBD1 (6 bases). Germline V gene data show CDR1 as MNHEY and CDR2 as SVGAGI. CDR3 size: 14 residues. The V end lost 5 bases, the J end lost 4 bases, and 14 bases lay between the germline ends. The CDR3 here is CASSQEGGGTEAFF. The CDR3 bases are TGTGCCAGCAGTCAGGAAGGAGGGGGCACTGAAGCTTTCTTT.

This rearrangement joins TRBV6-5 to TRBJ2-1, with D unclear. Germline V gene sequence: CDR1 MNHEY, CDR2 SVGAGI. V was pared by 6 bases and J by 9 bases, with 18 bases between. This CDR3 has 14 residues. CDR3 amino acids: CASSLPPPYGEQFF. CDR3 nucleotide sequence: TGTGCCAGCAGCCTTCCCCCACCGTATGGTGAGCAGTTCTTC.

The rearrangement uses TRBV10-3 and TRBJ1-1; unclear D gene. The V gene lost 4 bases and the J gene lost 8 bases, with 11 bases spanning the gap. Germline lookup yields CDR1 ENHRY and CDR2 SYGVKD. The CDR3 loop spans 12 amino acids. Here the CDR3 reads CAISGGRWEAFF. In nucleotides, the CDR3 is TGTGCCATCAGTGGTGGGCGTTGGGAAGCTTTCTTT.

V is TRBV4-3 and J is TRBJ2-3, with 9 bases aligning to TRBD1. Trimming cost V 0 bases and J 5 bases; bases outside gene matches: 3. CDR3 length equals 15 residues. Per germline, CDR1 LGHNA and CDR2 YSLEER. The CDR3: CASSQENRGLDTQYF. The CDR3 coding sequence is TGCGCCAGCAGCCAAGAGAACAGGGGGCTAGATACGCAGTATTTT.

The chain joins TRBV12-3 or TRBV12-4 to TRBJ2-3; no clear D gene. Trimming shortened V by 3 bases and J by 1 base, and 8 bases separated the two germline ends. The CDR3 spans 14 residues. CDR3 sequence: CASSLGYGTDTQYF. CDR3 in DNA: TGTGCCAGCAGTTTGGGATATGGCACAGATACGCAGTATTTT.

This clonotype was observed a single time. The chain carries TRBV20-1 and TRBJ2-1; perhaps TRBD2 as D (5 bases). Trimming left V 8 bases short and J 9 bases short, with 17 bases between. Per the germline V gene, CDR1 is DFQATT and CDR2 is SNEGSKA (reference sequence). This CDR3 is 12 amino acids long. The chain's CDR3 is CSLSRSGSEQFF. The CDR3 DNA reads TGCAGTCTTTCCCGATCGGGGAGTGAGCAGTTCTTC.